Below are 6 T cell receptor beta chains sequenced from a single sample in a study of shared clonotypes between healthy human individuals. Only in-frame clones appear in the TCRdb table, and some are missing; sequencing was by immunoSEQ multiplex PCR. The data contain about a million clones, approximately 72% of them singletons. Specimen: memory CD4+ T cells sorted from blood. Subset reported: CD45RA-negative fraction. Receptor source: a man aged 18 to 30 in good health.

The chain carries TRBV5-4 and TRBJ2-6, with D hard to call. Germline loops: CDR1 SGHNT, CDR2 YYREEE (reference sequence). Deletions cut 4 bases from V and 2 bases from J, with 10 bases between. This CDR3 is built from 15 residues. This CDR3 is CASSHDMAGANVLTF. In nucleotides, the CDR3 is TGTGCCAGCAGCCATGACATGGCTGGGGCCAACGTCCTGACTTTC.

This chain joins TRBV18 and TRBJ2-5; D ambiguous. CDR1 KGHSH and CDR2 LQKENI come from the germline V gene. The V end was cut by 0 bases, the J end by 4 bases, with 9 bases between. This CDR3 contains 14 residues. The CDR3 region has the DNA TGTGCCAGCTCACCACCAGCGACGGGAGAGACCCAGTACTTC. It codes for CASSPPATGETQYF. The variable domain in full, completed from reference TRBV18 and TRBJ2-5, reads NAGVMQNPRHLVRRRGQEARLRCSPMKGHSHVYWYRQLPEEGLKFMVYLQKENIIDESGMPKERFSAEFPKEGPSILRIQQVVRGDSAAYFCASSPPATGETQYFGPGTRLLVL.

The chain joins TRBV10-3 to TRBJ2-3, with D possibly TRBD2 on 6 matching bases. There are 16 residues in the CDR3. Trimming stripped 8 bases from V and 3 bases from J, with 21 bases between. Germline loops: CDR1 ENHRY, CDR2 SYGVKD. CDR3 sequence: CAIAGTMVPGTDTQYF. CDR3 in DNA: TGTGCCATCGCGGGAACAATGGTGCCGGGGACAGATACGCAGTATTTT.

The sample holds a few counts of this clone. The V gene is TRBV7-9, the J gene TRBJ1-5; 7 nucleotides match TRBD1. J gave up 6 bases and V 5 bases, and 7 bases lay outside the gene matches. The CDR3 totals 14 residues. Germline V lookup: CDR1 SEHNR, CDR2 FQNEAQ (reference sequence). CDR3 sequence (DNA): TGTGCCAGCAGCCAGGGGGGGCCGAGTCAGCCCCAGCATTTT. Protein: CASSQGGPSQPQHF.

This clone was counted only a few times. This sequence joins TRBV7-3 and TRBJ2-6; D is uncertain. V lost 5 bases and J lost 3, with 8 bases in between. Germline CDR1 reads SGHTA; CDR2 reads FQGTGA. This CDR3 region has 14 residues. The CDR3 loop is CASSPSNGANVLTF. CDR3 coding DNA: TGTGCCAGCAGCCCGTCTAATGGGGCCAACGTCCTGACTTTC.

The chain employs TRBV5-6 and TRBJ2-3; 7 nucleotides align to TRBD2. The germline V gene encodes CDR1 SGHDT and CDR2 YYEEEE. There are 16 residues in the CDR3. After removal of 4 bases from V and 3 bases from J, the junction contained 11 bases not matched to a gene. The CDR3 DNA follows: TGTGCCAGCAGCCCCGGGAGATGGGGGGGGACAGATACGCAGTATTTT. This encodes CASSPGRWGGTDTQYF.